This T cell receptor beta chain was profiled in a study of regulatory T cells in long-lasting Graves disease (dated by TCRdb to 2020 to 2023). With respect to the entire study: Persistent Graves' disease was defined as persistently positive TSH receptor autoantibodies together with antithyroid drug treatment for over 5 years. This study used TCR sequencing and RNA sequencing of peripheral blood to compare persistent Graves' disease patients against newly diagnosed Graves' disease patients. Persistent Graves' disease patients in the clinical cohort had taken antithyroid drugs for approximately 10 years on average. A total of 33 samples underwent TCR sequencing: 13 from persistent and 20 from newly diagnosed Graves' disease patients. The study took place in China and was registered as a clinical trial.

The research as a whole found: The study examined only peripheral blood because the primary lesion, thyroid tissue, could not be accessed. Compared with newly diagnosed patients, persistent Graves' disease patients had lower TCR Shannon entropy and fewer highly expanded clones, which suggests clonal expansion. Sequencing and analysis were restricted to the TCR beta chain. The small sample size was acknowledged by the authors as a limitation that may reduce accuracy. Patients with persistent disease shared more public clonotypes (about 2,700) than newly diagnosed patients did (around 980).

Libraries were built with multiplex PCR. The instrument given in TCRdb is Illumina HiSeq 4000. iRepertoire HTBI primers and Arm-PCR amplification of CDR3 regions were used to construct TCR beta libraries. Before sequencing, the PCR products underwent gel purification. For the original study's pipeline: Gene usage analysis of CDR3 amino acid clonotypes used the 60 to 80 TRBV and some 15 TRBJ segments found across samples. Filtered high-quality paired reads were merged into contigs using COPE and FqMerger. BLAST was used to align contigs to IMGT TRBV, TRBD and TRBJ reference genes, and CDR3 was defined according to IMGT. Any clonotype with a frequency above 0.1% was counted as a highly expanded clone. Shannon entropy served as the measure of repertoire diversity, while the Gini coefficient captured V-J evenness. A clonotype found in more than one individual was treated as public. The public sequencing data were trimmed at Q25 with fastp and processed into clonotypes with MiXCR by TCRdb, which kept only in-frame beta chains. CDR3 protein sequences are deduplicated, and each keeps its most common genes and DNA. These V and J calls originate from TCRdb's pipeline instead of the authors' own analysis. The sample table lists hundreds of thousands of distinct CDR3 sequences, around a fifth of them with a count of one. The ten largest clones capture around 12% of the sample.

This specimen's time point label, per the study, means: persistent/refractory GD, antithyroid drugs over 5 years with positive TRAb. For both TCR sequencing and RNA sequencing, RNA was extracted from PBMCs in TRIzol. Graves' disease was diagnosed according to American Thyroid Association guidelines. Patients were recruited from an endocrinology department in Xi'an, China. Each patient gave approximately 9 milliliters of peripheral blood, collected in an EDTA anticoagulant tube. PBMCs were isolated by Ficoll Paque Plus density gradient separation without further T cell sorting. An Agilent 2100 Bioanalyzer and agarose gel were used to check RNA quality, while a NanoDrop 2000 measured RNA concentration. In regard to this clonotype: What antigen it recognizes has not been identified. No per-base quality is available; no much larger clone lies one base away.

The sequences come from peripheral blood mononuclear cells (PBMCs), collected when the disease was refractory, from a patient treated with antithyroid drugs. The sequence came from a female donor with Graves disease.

The sequence in DNA is TGTGCCAGCAGCCCTTTCGGACAGGACACTGAAGCTTTCTTT. Its protein reads: CASSPFGQDTEAFF. Here the chain combines TRBV3-1 and TRBJ1-1; TRBD1 matches 7 bases in the middle. CDR3 length: 14 amino acids, cysteine to phenylalanine. Only the CDR3 DNA stays, 42 bases, in frame from base 1. V ends up 4 bases short and J 3 bases short, with an unmatched junction base count of 5. Sequences LGHDT (CDR1) and YNNKEL (CDR2) are obtained from the germline V gene (reference sequence).